The 18 T cell receptor beta chains below all came from one sample that was sequenced in a study of blood T cell repertoires in COVID-19. This table comes from immunoSEQ multiplex PCR, and its TCRdb copy is limited to in-frame clones, with some not included. Of a few hundred thousand clones in the sample, roughly 86% were seen once. Material: PBMCs or T cells enriched from blood (not recorded which). These receptors all stem from a young woman who had recovered from COVID-19.

This chain joins TRBV5-4 and TRBJ1-1; possibly TRBD1 for D (6 bases). V lost 0 bases and J lost 9, with 12 bases in between. CDR1 and CDR2 (germline): SGHNT, YYREEE (reference sequence). The CDR3 contains 13 residues. The CDR3 here is CASSLDREGKAFF. The DNA of the CDR3 is TGTGCCAGCAGCTTGGACAGGGAGGGGAAAGCTTTCTTT. Using reference TRBV5-4 and TRBJ1-1 for the parts outside the CDR3, the full variable domain is ETGVTQSPTHLIKTRGQQVTLRCSSQSGHNTVSWYQQALGQGPQFIFQYYREEENGRGNFPPRFSGLQFPNYSSELNVNALELDDSALYLCASSLDREGKAFFGQGTRLTVV.

The chain recombines TRBV5-1 with TRBJ2-5; D gene ambiguous. CDR3 length: 14 amino acids. With 0 bases removed from V and 1 base from J, the gap between germline ends came to 7 bases. CDR1 and CDR2 (germline): SGHRS, YFSETQ. CDR3: CASSLALIQETQYF. CDR3 nucleotide sequence: TGCGCCAGCAGCTTGGCACTGATCCAAGAGACCCAGTACTTC.

The chain has TRBV5-1 and TRBJ1-1; maybe TRBD1 (6 bases). The germline CDR1 and CDR2 sequences are SGHRS and YFSETQ. This CDR3 is 14 amino acids long. Trimming took off 2 bases at V and 4 bases at J, with 12 bases between the two ends. The CDR3 is CASSLSGERTEAFF. CDR3 coding DNA: TGCGCCAGCAGCTTATCAGGGGAGCGCACTGAAGCTTTCTTT.

The chain employs TRBV9 and TRBJ2-3; 12 bases agree with TRBD2. V shed 3 bases, J shed 6 bases, and the junction held 14 bases outside the gene matches. Germline lookup yields CDR1 SGDLS and CDR2 YYNGEE. The CDR3 loop spans 18 amino acids. CDR3 amino acids: CASSEYAASGGAKDTQYF. CDR3 in DNA: TGTGCCAGCAGCGAATACGCGGCTAGCGGGGGGGCTAAGGATACGCAGTATTTT.

This clone was detected once. The chain joins TRBV7-8 to TRBJ1-5; no clear D. Germline V CDR1 and CDR2: SGHVS, FQNEAQ. Trimming left V 4 bases short and J 6 bases short, with 16 bases between. The CDR3 is made up of 15 amino acids. CDR3 region: CASSSGALARQPQHF. The CDR3, as DNA: TGTGCCAGCAGCTCCGGAGCACTAGCGCGTCAGCCCCAGCATTTT.

This chain uses TRBV18 with TRBJ1-1; D is possibly TRBD1 (5 bases). Germline V gives CDR1 KGHSH, CDR2 LQKENI. Trimming took off 0 bases at V and 0 bases at J, with 8 bases between the two ends. The CDR3 has 15 amino acids. CDR3 nucleotides: TGTGCCAGCTCACCACCGCAGGGTATGAACACTGAAGCTTTCTTT. Encoded protein: CASSPPQGMNTEAFF.

The chain recombines TRBV14 with TRBJ2-7, with D uncertain. CDR1 SGHDN and CDR2 FVKESK come from the germline V gene. The CDR3 contains 13 residues. Trimming shortened V by 0 bases and J by 3 bases, and 6 bases separated the two germline ends. The CDR3 is CASSQENFYEQYF. For the CDR3, the DNA is TGTGCCAGCAGCCAAGAAAACTTCTACGAGCAGTACTTC. Full variable domain (missing parts from reference TRBV14 and TRBJ2-7): EAGVTQFPSHSVIEKGQTVTLRCDPISGHDNLYWYRRVMGKEIKFLLHFVKESKQDESGMPNNRFLAERTGGTYSTLKVQPAELEDSGVYFCASSQENFYEQYFGPGTRLTVT.

The chain employs TRBV5-1 and TRBJ1-2; 8 positions agree with TRBD1. Germline CDR1 SGHRS, CDR2 YFSETQ. The junction had 2 bases not matched to a gene; V was cut back by 1 base and J by 0 bases. The CDR3 extends over 15 amino acids. DNA for the CDR3: TGCGCCAGCAGCTTGACAGGGGGAGCTAACTATGGCTACACCTTC. Protein: CASSLTGGANYGYTF.

This clone has only one observation. The chain has TRBV28 and TRBJ1-3, with 7 bases lining up with TRBD1. The V and J ends lost 6 bases and 2 bases, in that order; junction bases with no gene match: 7. The CDR3 consists of 15 residues. In germline, CDR1 is MDHEN, CDR2 SYDVKM. CDR3: CASSYLTGAGNTIYF. CDR3 in DNA: TGTGCCAGCAGCTATCTAACAGGGGCTGGAAACACCATATATTTT.

The chain is built from TRBV7-2 and TRBJ1-2, with 8 bases that match TRBD1. V dropped 5 bases and J dropped 8; count of bases not matched to a gene: 7. Germline V gene lookup returns CDR1 SGHTA and CDR2 FQGNSA. The length of the CDR3 is 13 residues. The CDR3: CASSRTGLGGYTF. The CDR3 DNA reads TGTGCCAGCAGCCGGACAGGGCTGGGCGGCTACACCTTC.

V is TRBV10-3 and J is TRBJ1-6; D is uncertain. The ends were cut back, 6 bases at V and 7 bases at J, with 7 bases in the middle. Per the germline V gene, CDR1 is ENHRY and CDR2 is SYGVKD. The CDR3 loop spans 12 amino acids. This chain's CDR3 is CAIRETNSPLHF. CDR3 in DNA: TGTGCCATCAGGGAGACAAATTCACCCCTCCACTTT.

This chain connects TRBV18 to TRBJ1-2; no definite D call. Germline CDR1 reads KGHSH; CDR2 reads LQKENI. This CDR3 has 14 residues. V was clipped by 0 bases and J by 4 bases, with 9 bases between them. CDR3 coding DNA: TGTGCCAGCTCACCACCTGTGGAGGGCTATGGCTACACCTTC. This gives the protein CASSPPVEGYGYTF. Complete variable domain (other parts from reference TRBV18 and TRBJ1-2): NAGVMQNPRHLVRRRGQEARLRCSPMKGHSHVYWYRQLPEEGLKFMVYLQKENIIDESGMPKERFSAEFPKEGPSILRIQQVVRGDSAAYFCASSPPVEGYGYTFGSGTRLTVV.

This clone is a singleton in its sample. The chain couples TRBV2 to TRBJ2-3, with D possibly being TRBD2 (6 bases). CDR1 SNHLY and CDR2 FYNNEI come from the germline V gene. This CDR3 spans 14 amino acids. The V end was cut by 8 bases, the J end by 3 bases, with 15 bases between. The CDR3 protein is CASCRTTVTDTQYF. The CDR3 DNA sequence: TGTGCCAGCTGTAGGACTACGGTAACAGATACGCAGTATTTT.

The chain uses TRBV25-1 and TRBJ1-5, with TRBD1 matching over 8 bases. The CDR3 sequence is 15 residues long. V gave up 6 bases and J gave up 5 bases; unmatched junction bases: 9. From germline, CDR1 is MGHDK and CDR2 SYGVNS. CDR3 protein: CASRDGGQGDQPQHF. The CDR3 coding sequence is TGTGCCAGCAGAGACGGAGGACAGGGAGATCAGCCCCAGCATTTT.

This chain joins TRBV20-1 and TRBJ2-7; 7 positions match TRBD2. CDR3 length: 11 residues. The V and J ends lost 2 bases and 12 bases, in that order; junction bases with no gene match: 7. The germline V gene encodes CDR1 DFQATT and CDR2 SNEGSKA (reference sequence). CDR3 nucleotides: TGCAGTGCTAGACTTGGACTAGGAGCGTACTTC. Its translation is CSARLGLGAYF.

This clone was observed a single time. This rearrangement joins TRBV9 to TRBJ1-4; 8 bases line up with TRBD1. The CDR3 length is 16 residues. Germline V gives CDR1 SGDLS, CDR2 YYNGEE. Trimming cost V 4 bases and J 5 bases; bases outside gene matches: 10. This CDR3 reads CASSPRTGQSNEKLFF. CDR3 DNA sequence: TGTGCCAGCAGCCCCCGGACAGGGCAATCGAATGAAAAACTGTTTTTT.

The J gene is TRBJ2-2, the V gene TRBV19, with 12 bases fitting TRBD2. With 7 bases clipped from V and 2 bases from J, the junction kept 8 bases outside the gene matches. The germline CDR1 and CDR2 sequences are LNHDA and SQIVND (reference sequence). This CDR3 region has 17 residues. The DNA of the CDR3 is TGTGCCAGTACGTCTAGCGGGAGGGCCTTAAACACCGGGGAGCTGTTTTTT. Encoded protein: CASTSSGRALNTGELFF.

This chain connects TRBV3-1 (or the pseudogene TRBV3-2) to TRBJ2-7; D not resolved. The V end lost 3 bases, the J end lost 1 base, and 7 bases lay between the germline ends. CDR3 length: 13 residues. Germline lookup yields CDR1 LGHDT and CDR2 YNNKEL (reference sequence). CDR3 DNA sequence: TGTGCCAGCAGCCACTCGGGTTCCTACGAGCAGTACTTC. Translating it yields CASSHSGSYEQYF.